Presented here are 4 T cell receptor beta chains from one specimen sequenced in a study of CD8 T cells in Susac syndrome (dated by TCRdb to about 2019). Preparation of the library involved the immunoSEQ multiplex PCR assay. RNA was extracted with the RNeasy kit and 0.5 to 1 ug was reverse transcribed using random hexamers. The raw public data were reprocessed by TCRdb itself: fastp quality trimming at Q25, MiXCR clonotype calling, in-frame beta chains only. Each record represents a unique CDR3 protein, reported with the most common genes and DNA among its rows. Present in this sample are approximately 25,000 distinct CDR3 sequences, 93% of which were seen just once. The top ten clones comprise roughly 0.62% of the sample. The sequenced sample was CD8+ T cells from PBMCs. These receptors came from a human donor with Susac syndrome.

The gene calls are TRBV6-5 and TRBJ2-7; 7 bases match TRBD2. CDR3 size: 16 residues. V was pared by 0 bases and J by 3 bases, with 8 bases of the junction left unmatched. The germline gives CDR1 MNHEY, CDR2 SVGAGI. DNA for the CDR3: TGTGCCAGCAGTTACTCGAGTTGGGGGGAGGGCTACGAGCAGTACTTC. It is translated as CASSYSSWGEGYEQYF.

The J gene is TRBJ1-2, the V gene TRBV12-3 or TRBV12-4, with D maybe TRBD1 (5 bases). V dropped 7 bases and J dropped 6 bases, with 15 bases sitting between them. The CDR3 is 13 amino acids. The CDR3 DNA reads TGTGCCAGCACCTTTGAGGGGCTGGATGGCTACACCTTC. Its translation: CASTFEGLDGYTF.

The DNA of the CDR3 is TGTGCCAGCAGCCCCCCCCGTTCGGTAGGGATTAACTATGGCTACACCTTC. Translated, it gives CASSPPRSVGINYGYTF. The J gene is TRBJ1-2, the V gene TRBV7-9, with D uncertain. CDR1 is SEHNR and CDR2 is FQNEAQ in the germline V gene (reference sequence). CDR3 length: 17 amino acids. Trimming took off 5 bases at V and 1 base at J, with 20 bases between the two ends.

This clonotype was counted a single time. V gene TRBV21-1 combines with J gene TRBJ2-7; the table calls TRBD2, which could not be checked here. TRBV21-1 is assigned pseudogene status. The CDR3 sequence is 15 residues long. In nucleotides, the CDR3 is TGTGCCAGCAGCTCCCCGCCAGGGAGGATCTACGAGCAGTACTTC. Translating it yields CASSSPPGRIYEQYF.